Following are 29 T cell receptor beta chains from one sample sequenced in a study of early T cells in non-severe SARS-CoV-2 infection. TCRdb re-called the 5' RACE reads through MiXCR, storing one row per CDR3 protein. The data contain tens of thousands of distinct CDR3 sequences, approximately 12% of them singletons. The sample consisted of whole blood. These receptors all stem from an adult who was a healthcare worker with PCR-confirmed SARS-CoV-2 infection or an uninfected control (not recorded which).

The genes are TRBV29-1 and TRBJ2-2; 10 bases are shared with TRBD2. The ends lost 4 bases at V and 2 bases at J; junction bases unmatched: 1. The germline CDR1 and CDR2 sequences are SQVTM and ANQGSEA. This CDR3 contains 14 residues. CDR3 residues: CSVVAGGNTGELFF. The CDR3 DNA follows: TGCAGCGTTGTAGCGGGAGGTAACACCGGGGAGCTGTTTTTT.

J is TRBJ2-1 and V is TRBV12-3 or TRBV12-4, with 13 bases that match TRBD2. V trimming: 6 bases; J trimming: 4 bases; junction bases outside the gene matches: 6. CDR3 size: 16 residues. The CDR3 loop is CASSLGTSGIYNEQFF. CDR3 DNA sequence: TGTGCCAGCAGCCTGGGGACTAGCGGGATTTACAATGAGCAGTTCTTC.

About this clonotype: At one of its ends the junction is not consistent with the germline gene, which may arise from a read error. The rearrangement joins TRBV11-2 to TRBJ2-2, with D perhaps assigned TRBD1 or TRBD2 (5 bases each). This CDR3 is built from 14 residues. CDR1 SGHAT and CDR2 FQNNGV come from the germline V gene. CDR3 bases: TGTGCCAGCAGCCTTAGGGGCGGCACCGGGGAGCTGTCTTTT. Translation gives CASSLRGGTGELSF. The full variable domain, completed using reference TRBV11-2 and TRBJ2-2, is EAGVAQSPRYKIIEKRQSVAFWCNPISGHATLYWYQQILGQGPKLLIQFQNNGVVDDSQLPKDRFSAERLKGVDSTLKIQPAKLEDSAVYLCASSLRGGTGELSFGEGSRLTVL.

This rearrangement joins TRBV5-1 to TRBJ2-1; TRBD2 agrees at 8 bases. Germline V gives CDR1 SGHRS, CDR2 YFSETQ. This CDR3 comprises 13 residues. The ends lost 5 bases at V and 5 bases at J; junction bases unmatched: 3. The chain's CDR3 is CASSSGNHNEQFF. Written as DNA, the CDR3 is TGCGCCAGCAGTAGCGGGAACCACAATGAGCAGTTCTTC. Filled out from reference TRBV5-1 and TRBJ2-1, the complete variable domain reads KAGVTQTPRYLIKTRGQQVTLSCSPISGHRSVSWYQQTPGQGLQFLFEYFSETQRNKGNFPGRFSGRQFSNSRSEMNVSTLELGDSALYLCASSSGNHNEQFFGPGTRLTVL.

The rearrangement joins TRBV12-3 or TRBV12-4 to TRBJ2-5, with D perhaps TRBD1 (5 bases). The ends were cut back, 8 bases at V and 7 bases at J, with 14 bases in the middle. The CDR3 runs to 12 residues. The CDR3 DNA is TGTGCCAGCTCGATCAGGGTGGGGACCCAGTACTTC. It codes for CASSIRVGTQYF.

This clonotype was seen at least ten times. J is TRBJ2-7 and V is TRBV14; D ambiguous. Trimming removed 1 base at V and 4 bases at J, with 8 bases between. This CDR3 has 13 residues. CDR1 is SGHDN, CDR2 FVKESK, per germline. DNA for the CDR3: TGTGCCAGCAGCCAAGCAACAGATTACGAGCAGTACTTC. This sequence encodes CASSQATDYEQYF.

The chain is built from TRBV5-5 and TRBJ2-3, with TRBD2 matching 8 bases. Germline values: CDR1 SGHKS, CDR2 YYEKEE (reference sequence). CDR3 length: 16 amino acids. Trimming at V came to 2 bases and at J to 5 bases, leaving 10 bases not matched to a gene. The CDR3 is CASSFKEREILDTQYF. CDR3 coding DNA: TGTGCCAGCAGCTTTAAGGAGCGGGAGATTTTAGATACGCAGTATTTT.

This chain connects TRBV29-1 to TRBJ2-2; perhaps TRBD2 as D (5 bases). Germline-derived CDR1 and CDR2 are SQVTM and ANQGSEA. The CDR3 length is 12 residues. V dropped 3 bases and J dropped 5 bases, with 7 bases sitting between them. This chain's CDR3 is CSVDRGTGELFF. DNA for the CDR3: TGCAGCGTTGACAGAGGGACCGGGGAGCTGTTTTTT.

Here the CDR3 reads CSAWTDTQYF. The CDR3 coding sequence is TGCAGCGCTTGGACAGATACGCAGTATTTT. The V and J genes are TRBV29-1 and TRBJ2-3, with D unresolved. Trimming took off 7 bases at V and 3 bases at J, with 5 bases between the two ends. The CDR3 consists of 10 residues. The germline gives CDR1 SQVTM, CDR2 ANQGSEA.

This clonotype was detected ten times or more. The J gene is TRBJ2-1, the V gene TRBV11-2; weak D call: TRBD2 (6 bases). Trimming pared 5 bases from V and 5 bases from J, leaving 13 bases between. Looked up from germline, CDR1 is SGHAT and CDR2 is FQNNGV. The CDR3 runs to 14 residues. The CDR3 sequence is CASSPWDLHNEQFF. CDR3 DNA sequence: TGTGCCAGCAGCCCGTGGGACTTGCACAATGAGCAGTTCTTC.

V is TRBV6-5 and J is TRBJ1-5, with D perhaps TRBD1 (5 bases). Trimming stripped 6 bases from V and 3 bases from J, with 15 bases between. The CDR3 loop spans 15 amino acids. Germline V gene data show CDR1 as MNHEY and CDR2 as SVGAGI. The CDR3 nucleotides read TGTGCCAGCAGCCCGGGACGGCGAGACAATCAGCCCCAGCATTTT. Protein product: CASSPGRRDNQPQHF.

This clonotype was picked up many times. The chain has TRBV7-3 and TRBJ2-7, with TRBD1 matching 8 bases. There are 14 residues in the CDR3. The germline V gene has CDR1 SGHTA and CDR2 FQGTGA. Losses at the gene ends were 5 bases for V and 2 bases for J; bases not matched to a gene: 5. CDR3 bases: TGTGCCAGCAGCCAAGGACAGGGACCCTACGAGCAGTACTTC. This codes for CASSQGQGPYEQYF.

This clonotype was found a few times. The chain is built from TRBV4-1 and TRBJ1-1; perhaps TRBD1 as D (6 bases). Looked up from germline, CDR1 is MGHRA and CDR2 is YSYEKL. The V gene lost 3 bases and the J gene lost 11 bases, with 19 bases spanning the gap. The CDR3 runs to 14 residues. The CDR3 DNA is TGCGCCAGCAGCCAGACTCGGACAGTTTCGGGGGCTTTCTTT. Translated, it gives CASSQTRTVSGAFF.

The sample holds many counts of this clonotype. The chain employs TRBV10-3 and TRBJ2-5; D is ambiguous. CDR3 length: 11 amino acids. CDR1 and CDR2 (germline): ENHRY, SYGVKD. The V end lost 10 bases, the J end lost 2 bases, and 8 bases lay between the germline ends. CDR3 DNA: TGTGCCACCGTCGGACAAGAGACCCAGTACTTC. Residues: CATVGQETQYF.

This clonotype was detected only a few times. The CDR3 DNA follows: TGTGCCAGCAGATCGGGGACAGGGGGCTTTCAGCCCCAGCATTTT. Its protein is CASRSGTGGFQPQHF. The chain couples TRBV2 to TRBJ1-5; 12 nucleotides align to TRBD1. Trimming cost V 6 bases and J 6 bases; bases outside gene matches: 6. The CDR3 covers 15 residues. Looked up from germline, CDR1 is SNHLY and CDR2 is FYNNEI.

The rearrangement uses TRBV10-3 and TRBJ1-3; D unclear. The CDR3 runs 12 residues. Germline CDR1 reads ENHRY; CDR2 reads SYGVKD. Trimming took off 4 bases at V and 11 bases at J, with 12 bases between the two ends. The CDR3 coding sequence is TGTGCCATCAGTGGTGGATCCCCTGCCATATATTTT. This encodes CAISGGSPAIYF.

Only a few counts were recorded for this clonotype. The chain carries TRBV7-9 and TRBJ2-1; D is possibly TRBD2 (6 bases). CDR1 is SEHNR and CDR2 is FQNEAQ in the germline V gene (reference sequence). This CDR3 region has 17 residues. Trimming took 3 bases from V and 1 from J, leaving 16 bases between them. DNA of the CDR3: TGTGCCAGCAGCTTCTACCAGAATAGCGGTTCCTACAATGAGCAGTTCTTC. Encoded protein: CASSFYQNSGSYNEQFF. Based on the CDR3 plus reference TRBV7-9 and TRBJ2-1, the full variable domain is DTGVSQNPRHKITKRGQNVTFRCDPISEHNRLYWYRQTLGQGPEFLTYFQNEAQLEKSRLLSDRFSAERPKGSFSTLEIQRTEQGDSAMYLCASSFYQNSGSYNEQFFGPGTRLTVL.

In its sample, this clonotype was seen many times. This chain uses TRBV14 with TRBJ1-4, with TRBD1 as a possible D gene (5 bases). The length of the CDR3 is 18 residues. The V gene lost 1 base and the J gene lost 6 bases, with 21 bases spanning the gap. Germline-derived CDR1 and CDR2 are SGHDN and FVKESK. The CDR3 spells CASSQGSGRVVADEKLFF. CDR3 coding DNA: TGTGCCAGCAGCCAAGGATCCGGCAGGGTGGTAGCGGATGAAAAACTGTTTTTT. Combining the CDR3 with reference TRBV14 and TRBJ1-4 gives the whole variable domain EAGVTQFPSHSVIEKGQTVTLRCDPISGHDNLYWYRRVMGKEIKFLLHFVKESKQDESGMPNNRFLAERTGGTYSTLKVQPAELEDSGVYFCASSQGSGRVVADEKLFFGSGTQLSVL.

This clonotype was seen more than once but under ten times. V and J are TRBV4-2 and TRBJ2-5, with D uncertain. V was cut by 0 bases and J by 5 bases, with 10 bases left in between. This CDR3 spans 14 amino acids. Germline assignment: CDR1 LGHNA and CDR2 YNFKEQ. This CDR3 reads CASSQDVDWETQYF. CDR3 in DNA: TGTGCCAGCAGCCAAGATGTTGACTGGGAGACCCAGTACTTC.

This clonotype has just one count. This chain joins TRBV10-2 and TRBJ1-1; 7 bases match TRBD1. V lost 6 bases to trimming and J lost 4 bases; unmatched junction nucleotides: 8. Germline CDR1 WSHSY, CDR2 SAAADI. The CDR3 runs 14 residues. DNA of the CDR3: TGCGCCAGCAGGCTCGACAGGGAGAGCACTGAAGCTTTCTTT. The encoded protein is CASRLDRESTEAFF.

Many counts were recorded for this clonotype. The rearrangement joins TRBV20-1 to TRBJ2-6, with D maybe TRBD1 (7 bases). The CDR3 contains 15 residues. V was trimmed by 6 bases and J by 0 bases, leaving 12 bases between them. Germline V gene lookup returns CDR1 DFQATT and CDR2 SNEGSKA (reference sequence). This CDR3 reads CSARQGGSGANVLTF. CDR3 DNA: TGCAGTGCACGACAGGGAGGCTCTGGGGCCAACGTCCTGACTTTC.

This chain links TRBV29-1 with TRBJ2-3; 8 bases align to TRBD2. Germline V gives CDR1 SQVTM, CDR2 ANQGSEA. The length of the CDR3 is 16 residues. The V segment lost 1 base and the J segment 3 bases; nucleotides outside the gene matches: 9. The CDR3 here is CSVEVRGGYKTDTQYF. CDR3 in DNA: TGCAGCGTTGAAGTACGGGGGGGCTATAAGACAGATACGCAGTATTTT.

This clonotype has a handful of counts. The chain couples TRBV7-6 to TRBJ2-3, with D perhaps TRBD2 (5 bases). The germline gives CDR1 SGHVS, CDR2 FNYEAQ. The CDR3 loop spans 13 amino acids. V was shortened by 1 base and J by 5 bases, with 7 bases between the two germline ends. The CDR3, as DNA: TGTGCCAGCAGCTTAGTAGGACTAGATACGCAGTATTTT. Translation gives CASSLVGLDTQYF. Together with reference TRBV7-6 and TRBJ2-3, the CDR3 gives the full variable domain: GAGVSQSPRYKVTKRGQDVALRCDPISGHVSLYWYRQALGQGPEFLTYFNYEAQQDKSGLPNDRFSAERPEGSISTLTIQRTEQRDSAMYRCASSLVGLDTQYFGPGTRLTVL.

The chain has TRBV28 and TRBJ1-1, with D perhaps matching TRBD1 (5 bases). V was trimmed by 10 bases and J by 0 bases, leaving 18 bases between them. The CDR3 has 15 amino acids. The germline V gene encodes CDR1 MDHEN and CDR2 SYDVKM. The CDR3 protein is CANRPHSGMNTEAFF. CDR3 nucleotide sequence: TGTGCCAACAGGCCCCACTCGGGGATGAACACTGAAGCTTTCTTT.

This chain connects TRBV7-9 to TRBJ2-5; maybe TRBD2 (5 bases). The CDR3 consists of 15 residues. Germline values: CDR1 SEHNR, CDR2 FQNEAQ (reference sequence). V was clipped by 0 bases and J by 1 base, with 9 bases between them. CDR3 in amino acids: CASSLAGSLQETQYF. The CDR3 region has the DNA TGTGCCAGCAGCTTAGCGGGGAGCCTCCAAGAGACCCAGTACTTC.

The sample holds a few counts of this clonotype. The J gene is TRBJ2-7, the V gene TRBV7-8; no definite D call. V was clipped by 1 base and J by 6 bases, with 7 bases between them. The CDR3 loop spans 12 amino acids. Germline V CDR1 and CDR2: SGHVS, FQNEAQ. The CDR3 spells CASSLVNSEQYF. In DNA, the CDR3 is TGTGCCAGCAGCTTAGTGAACTCCGAGCAGTACTTC.

The chain carries TRBV2 and TRBJ2-5, with D possibly matching TRBD2 (6 bases). Germline lookup yields CDR1 SNHLY and CDR2 FYNNEI. The CDR3 runs to 13 residues. The V end was cut by 5 bases, the J end by 1 base, with 8 bases between. CDR3 nucleotides: TGTGCCAGCAGTCAGGGACTCCAAGAGACCCAGTACTTC. Translated, it gives CASSQGLQETQYF.

Turning to this clonotype: A read error may be the cause here, since a much bigger clone is one base away. The J gene is TRBJ2-2, the V gene TRBV30; 8 nucleotides align to TRBD1. CDR3 length: 15 residues. Germline V gene sequence: CDR1 GTSNPN, CDR2 SVGIG (reference sequence). Written as DNA, the CDR3 is TGTGCCTGGAGTCTCTTGGACAGGGCCTCCGGGGAGCCGTTTTTT. Protein product: CAWSLLDRASGEPFF.

The count of this clonotype is one. J is TRBJ2-7 and V is TRBV5-1; TRBD2 agrees at 7 bases. Losses at the gene ends were 0 bases for V and 2 bases for J; bases not matched to a gene: 2. Germline V CDR1 and CDR2: SGHRS, YFSETQ. The CDR3 runs 14 residues. Here the CDR3 DNA reads TGCGCCAGCAGCTTGGCGGGGAGGGCCTACGAGCAGTACTTC. Residues: CASSLAGRAYEQYF.